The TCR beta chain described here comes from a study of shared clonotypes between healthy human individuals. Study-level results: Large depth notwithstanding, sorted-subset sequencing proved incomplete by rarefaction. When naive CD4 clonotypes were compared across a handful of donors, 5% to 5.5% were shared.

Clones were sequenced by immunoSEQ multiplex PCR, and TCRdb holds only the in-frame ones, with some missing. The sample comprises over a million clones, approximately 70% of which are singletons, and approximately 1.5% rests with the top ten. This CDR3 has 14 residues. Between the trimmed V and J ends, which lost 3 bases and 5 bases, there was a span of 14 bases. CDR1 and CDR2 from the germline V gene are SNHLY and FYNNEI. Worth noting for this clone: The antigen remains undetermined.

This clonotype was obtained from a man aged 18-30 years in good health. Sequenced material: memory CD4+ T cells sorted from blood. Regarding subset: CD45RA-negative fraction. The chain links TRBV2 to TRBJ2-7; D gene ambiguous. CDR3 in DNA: TGTGCCAGCAGTGAGCTCCCGGCAGTTAACGAGCAGTACTTC. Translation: CASSELPAVNEQYF. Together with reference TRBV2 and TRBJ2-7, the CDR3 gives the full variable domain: EPEVTQTPSHQVTQMGQEVILRCVPISNHLYFYWYRQILGQKVEFLVSFYNNEISEKSEIFDDQFSVERPDGSNFTLKIRSTKLEDSAMYFCASSELPAVNEQYFGPGTRLTVT.